This T cell receptor (beta chain) emerged from a study of neurological immune-mediated disorders. Notes on the study in general: TCR clonal expansion peaked in HTLV-1-associated myelopathy patients and was lowest in multiple sclerosis patients.

Noted time point: longitudinal time-point 1 (baseline). Healthy controls consisted of blood bank volunteers in Maryland, USA. CDR3 size: 15 residues. V gave up 2 bases and J gave up 5 bases; unmatched junction bases: 5. Germline lookup yields CDR1 ENHRY and CDR2 SYGVKD. 5'RACE with 10-nucleotide random UMIs produced the cDNA. Per sequencing run, 15-18 subjects together gave over 160 million TCR-beta sequences. A single record per CDR3 protein comes from TCRdb applying MiXCR to the 5' RACE reads. The sample has around 76,000 distinct CDR3 sequences, roughly a tenth seen once; the top ten hold 9.5% to 10%. This clonotype came up many times. Its specificity is unknown.

The material sequenced was PBMCs. This TCR derives from a man aged 25-45 years in good health. The V call is TRBV10-3, the J call TRBJ2-5, with 10 nucleotides matching TRBD2. The CDR3 loop is CAISEALAGVETQYF. The CDR3 region has the DNA TGTGCCATCAGTGAGGCCCTAGCGGGAGTTGAGACCCAGTACTTC.